This T cell receptor beta chain derives from a study of T-cell memory formation after mild COVID-19. MiXCR was run by TCRdb on the 5' RACE reads, yielding one entry per CDR3 protein. The table records 450,000 or so distinct CDR3 sequences, around 25% of them present only once. The CDR3 extends over 16 amino acids. Germline CDR1 SGHRS, CDR2 YFSETQ. J lost 5 bases, V lost 5 bases, and 12 bases had no gene match. This clonotype showed up just a few times. This chain joins TRBV5-1 and TRBJ2-7; 11 nucleotides align to TRBD2. The source of this sequence is an adult woman who had mild COVID-19 (a few samples of this study predate the infection). Cell type and time point are not known. Sequencing was done on a sample of PBMCs or a T cell subset sorted from them (not recorded which). The DNA of the CDR3 is TGCGCCAGCAGTAAGCAGGCTAGCGGGGGGAGGAACGAGCAGTACTTC. Protein: CASSKQASGGRNEQYF.